This is a list of T cell receptor beta chains from one sample in a study of blood T cell repertoires in COVID-19. Clones were sequenced by immunoSEQ multiplex PCR, and TCRdb holds only the in-frame ones, with some missing. The repertoire has about 380,000 clones, about 90% of them found once; the top ten carry 1% to 1.5%. Sequencing was done on a sample of peripheral blood. The receptors shown here come from a man aged 40-49 years with acute or convalescent COVID-19. Both conserved end residues are part of each CDR3. D genes are given only for firm matches. Not all rows give a size; the values are once, few, many and, for expanded clones, a class.

CDR3nt: TGTGCCAGCAGCGAACGGACAGGGACGTGGGTATGGGGCAATCAGCCCCAGCATTTT
CDR3aa: CASSERTGTWVWGNQPQHF
abundance: NA
j_gene: TRBJ1-5
v_gene: TRBV21-1
d_gene: NA

CDR3nt: TGTGCCAGCAGATTAGCGGGGGGCCAGGGATACAATGAGCAGTTCTTC
CDR3aa: CASRLAGGQGYNEQFF
abundance: NA
j_gene: TRBJ2-1
v_gene: TRBV4-2
d_gene: TRBD2

CDR3nt: TGCGCCAGCAGCTTGGTAGGGAGGGGTTCACCCCTCCACTTT
CDR3aa: CASSLVGRGSPLHF
abundance: NA
j_gene: TRBJ1-6
v_gene: TRBV5-1
d_gene: NA

CDR3nt: TGTGCCAGCAGGGCTCCCGGGTCCAACTATGGCTACACCTTC
CDR3aa: CASRAPGSNYGYTF
abundance: few
j_gene: TRBJ1-2
v_gene: TRBV6-4
d_gene: NA

CDR3nt: TGTGCCGCAGTAGGAGGGAGGACCACTGAAGCTTTCTTT
CDR3aa: CAAVGGRTTEAFF
abundance: NA
j_gene: TRBJ1-1
v_gene: TRBV7-9
d_gene: NA

CDR3nt: TGTGCCTGGAGCTTTCGGGGGGTTCGGACAGATACGCAGTATTTT
CDR3aa: CAWSFRGVRTDTQYF
abundance: NA
j_gene: TRBJ2-3
v_gene: TRBV30
d_gene: TRBD2

CDR3nt: TGCGCCAGCAGCTTCGGACTAGCGGGAGGACAAACCTACGAGCAGTACTTC
CDR3aa: CASSFGLAGGQTYEQYF
abundance: NA
j_gene: TRBJ2-7
v_gene: TRBV5-1
d_gene: TRBD2

CDR3nt: TGTGCCAGCAGCTTGGTTCTGACTAGCGGGGCCTTTGAGCAGTACTTC
CDR3aa: CASSLVLTSGAFEQYF
abundance: NA
j_gene: TRBJ2-7
v_gene: TRBV5-5
d_gene: TRBD2

CDR3nt: TGCGCCAGCAGCTTGGGGGAGAATTTCCCCTACAATGAGCAGTTCTTC
CDR3aa: CASSLGENFPYNEQFF
abundance: once
j_gene: TRBJ2-1
v_gene: TRBV5-1
d_gene: NA

CDR3nt: TGTGCCAGCAGCTTTTTGCCTCGACAGAGAACTGGGGCCAACGTCCTGACTTTC
CDR3aa: CASSFLPRQRTGANVLTF
abundance: NA
j_gene: TRBJ2-6
v_gene: TRBV28
d_gene: NA

CDR3nt: TGTGCCAGCAGCCAAAGCCTCTATGGCTACACCTTC
CDR3aa: CASSQSLYGYTF
abundance: NA
j_gene: TRBJ1-2
v_gene: TRBV3-1/TRBV3-2
d_gene: NA

CDR3nt: TGCAGCGTTCCGGGTCAATCAAACTATGGCTACACCTTC
CDR3aa: CSVPGQSNYGYTF
abundance: NA
j_gene: TRBJ1-2
v_gene: TRBV29-1
d_gene: NA

CDR3nt: TGTGCCAGTAGTAAGTCGTCGGACAGGGGGTACGAGCAGTACTTC
CDR3aa: CASSKSSDRGYEQYF
abundance: NA
j_gene: TRBJ2-7
v_gene: TRBV19
d_gene: TRBD1

CDR3nt: TGTGCCTGGACTACACAGGGGGCGGACGAGCAGTACTTC
CDR3aa: CAWTTQGADEQYF
abundance: NA
j_gene: TRBJ2-7
v_gene: TRBV30
d_gene: TRBD1

CDR3nt: TGTGCCAGCAGTGGGTCAGGGATTAATCAGCCCCAGCATTTT
CDR3aa: CASSGSGINQPQHF
abundance: NA
j_gene: TRBJ1-5
v_gene: TRBV2
d_gene: NA

CDR3nt: TGTGCCTGGAGTATTGGGGCTAGCGGAAATCAAGAGACCCAGTACTTC
CDR3aa: CAWSIGASGNQETQYF
abundance: NA
j_gene: TRBJ2-5
v_gene: TRBV30
d_gene: TRBD2

CDR3nt: TGTGCCAGCAGCCATGGGACTAGCGGGATCCTCCTGGCCGGGGAGCTGTTTTTT
CDR3aa: CASSHGTSGILLAGELFF
abundance: NA
j_gene: TRBJ2-2
v_gene: TRBV11-2
d_gene: TRBD2

CDR3nt: TGTGCCAGCAGCTTAAAACAGTTCCGCAACTATGGCTACACCTTC
CDR3aa: CASSLKQFRNYGYTF
abundance: NA
j_gene: TRBJ1-2
v_gene: TRBV5-4
d_gene: NA

CDR3nt: TGTGCCAGTAGTATCGGATTAGCGGGAGTGAGATACAATGAGCAGTTCTTC
CDR3aa: CASSIGLAGVRYNEQFF
abundance: NA
j_gene: TRBJ2-1
v_gene: TRBV19
d_gene: TRBD2

CDR3nt: TGTGCCAGCCGAACTAGGATAGCGGTAAAAGTCTACGAGCAGTACTTC
CDR3aa: CASRTRIAVKVYEQYF
abundance: NA
j_gene: TRBJ2-7
v_gene: TRBV28
d_gene: NA

CDR3nt: TGTGCCAGCAGTGGGGTAGGGGCACAGGGGAGCTCCTACGAGCAGTACTTC
CDR3aa: CASSGVGAQGSSYEQYF
abundance: NA
j_gene: TRBJ2-7
v_gene: TRBV28
d_gene: TRBD1

CDR3nt: TGTGCCAGTAGTATGCAGGGTTCGGGGACCCAGTACTTC
CDR3aa: CASSMQGSGTQYF
abundance: once
j_gene: TRBJ2-5
v_gene: TRBV19
d_gene: NA

CDR3nt: TGTGCCAGCAGCCGTAACCCCGCACGGGGTACTAACTATGGCTACACCTTC
CDR3aa: CASSRNPARGTNYGYTF
abundance: NA
j_gene: TRBJ1-2
v_gene: TRBV11-2
d_gene: NA

CDR3nt: TGCGCCAGCAGCTTGAGGGCAGGGCGTGACACTGAAGCTTTCTTT
CDR3aa: CASSLRAGRDTEAFF
abundance: NA
j_gene: TRBJ1-1
v_gene: TRBV5-1
d_gene: NA

CDR3nt: TGTGCCACCAGCAAAAACAGGGCAAATTCACCCCTCCACTTT
CDR3aa: CATSKNRANSPLHF
abundance: NA
j_gene: TRBJ1-6
v_gene: TRBV15
d_gene: NA

CDR3nt: TGCGCCAGCAGCCATCTAGCGGGGGTAGTCAATGAGCAGTTCTTC
CDR3aa: CASSHLAGVVNEQFF
abundance: NA
j_gene: TRBJ2-1
v_gene: TRBV4-1
d_gene: TRBD2

CDR3nt: TGTGCCAGCAGCTTCCCAGCGGGGGGGACGCAAGAGACCCAGTACTTC
CDR3aa: CASSFPAGGTQETQYF
abundance: NA
j_gene: TRBJ2-5
v_gene: TRBV7-2
d_gene: TRBD2

CDR3nt: TGTGCCATCAGTGCTAACACTGAAGCTTTCTTT
CDR3aa: CAISANTEAFF
abundance: NA
j_gene: TRBJ1-1
v_gene: TRBV10-3
d_gene: NA

CDR3nt: TGTGCCAGCAGCTCCATGCTAGCGGGAGTGATCACCGGGGAGCTGTTTTTT
CDR3aa: CASSSMLAGVITGELFF
abundance: NA
j_gene: TRBJ2-2
v_gene: TRBV7-9
d_gene: TRBD2

CDR3nt: TGCGCCAGCAGCTTGACGGGGTACGGAAACACCATATATTTT
CDR3aa: CASSLTGYGNTIYF
abundance: NA
j_gene: TRBJ1-3
v_gene: TRBV5-1
d_gene: NA

CDR3nt: TGCGCCAGCAGCTTGGGAGCGGGGGAGCCCAGGGAGACCCAGTACTTC
CDR3aa: CASSLGAGEPRETQYF
abundance: NA
j_gene: TRBJ2-5
v_gene: TRBV5-1
d_gene: TRBD2

CDR3nt: TGTGCCAGCAGCGGCACCGGGGGGGGAGAGACCCAGTACTTC
CDR3aa: CASSGTGGGETQYF
abundance: NA
j_gene: TRBJ2-5
v_gene: TRBV9
d_gene: TRBD2

CDR3nt: TGTGCCAGCGAGTGGAGGGGGACCCAGTACTTC
CDR3aa: CASEWRGTQYF
abundance: NA
j_gene: TRBJ2-5
v_gene: TRBV5-4
d_gene: NA

CDR3nt: TGTGCAAGTCGCTTCTTCTCGGGTGGGCCCCAGCATTTT
CDR3aa: CASRFFSGGPQHF
abundance: NA
j_gene: TRBJ1-5
v_gene: TRBV12-2
d_gene: NA

CDR3nt: TGTGCCAGCAGCTTGGGACTCATCGGGGGCTACACCTTC
CDR3aa: CASSLGLIGGYTF
abundance: NA
j_gene: TRBJ1-2
v_gene: TRBV5-5
d_gene: NA

CDR3nt: TGTGCCAGTAGTCGACGACTAGCGGGAAGCACAGATACGCAGTATTTT
CDR3aa: CASSRRLAGSTDTQYF
abundance: NA
j_gene: TRBJ2-3
v_gene: TRBV19
d_gene: TRBD2

CDR3nt: TGTGCCAGCAGCTTGGGGGTGGGGCGCGATGGCTACACCTTC
CDR3aa: CASSLGVGRDGYTF
abundance: NA
j_gene: TRBJ1-2
v_gene: TRBV5-4
d_gene: NA

CDR3nt: TGTGCCAGCAGTGAATACAGGGGCTCTGGAAACACCATATATTTT
CDR3aa: CASSEYRGSGNTIYF
abundance: NA
j_gene: TRBJ1-3
v_gene: TRBV25-1
d_gene: NA

CDR3nt: TGCAGCGTTTCCTCTAGCGGGGTCGGCAATGAGCAGTTCTTC
CDR3aa: CSVSSSGVGNEQFF
abundance: once
j_gene: TRBJ2-1
v_gene: TRBV29-1
d_gene: TRBD2

CDR3nt: TGTGCCAGCAGCCGCCGTTCGACAGGGGAAAATTCACCCCTCCACTTT
CDR3aa: CASSRRSTGENSPLHF
abundance: NA
j_gene: TRBJ1-6
v_gene: TRBV2
d_gene: TRBD1

CDR3nt: TGTGCCAGCGGCCGGGCCTACGAGCAGTACTTC
CDR3aa: CASGRAYEQYF
abundance: NA
j_gene: TRBJ2-7
v_gene: TRBV12-3/TRBV12-4
d_gene: NA

CDR3nt: TGTGCCAGCGGGACAGGGTCCCTCCCCCTCCACTTT
CDR3aa: CASGTGSLPLHF
abundance: NA
j_gene: TRBJ1-6
v_gene: TRBV12-3/TRBV12-4
d_gene: TRBD1

CDR3nt: TGTGCCAGCACCCCCCCAGGGGGATTTAGGCCCCAGCATTTT
CDR3aa: CASTPPGGFRPQHF
abundance: NA
j_gene: TRBJ1-5
v_gene: TRBV28
d_gene: TRBD1

CDR3nt: TGTGCCAGCAGCCAAGAAGGGGGAACCTACGAGCAGTACTTC
CDR3aa: CASSQEGGTYEQYF
abundance: NA
j_gene: TRBJ2-7
v_gene: TRBV3-1/TRBV3-2
d_gene: NA

CDR3nt: TGCAGCGTTGGGACAGGCGACTATGGCTACACCTTC
CDR3aa: CSVGTGDYGYTF
abundance: NA
j_gene: TRBJ1-2
v_gene: TRBV29-1
d_gene: TRBD1

CDR3nt: TGCGCCAGCAACCCGGGACAGGGGGATTCACCCCTCCACTTT
CDR3aa: CASNPGQGDSPLHF
abundance: NA
j_gene: TRBJ1-6
v_gene: TRBV10-2
d_gene: TRBD1

CDR3nt: TGTGCCTGGAGGACAGGGGCCCACACTGAAGCTTTCTTT
CDR3aa: CAWRTGAHTEAFF
abundance: NA
j_gene: TRBJ1-1
v_gene: TRBV30
d_gene: TRBD1

CDR3nt: TGTGCCAGCTCACCGCAAGAAGCGGGGGATAAAGAGACCCAGTACTTC
CDR3aa: CASSPQEAGDKETQYF
abundance: few
j_gene: TRBJ2-5
v_gene: TRBV18
d_gene: TRBD2